This TCR beta chain was identified during a study of Ad26.COV2.S vaccination and SARS-CoV-2 variants (dated by TCRdb to about 2021). For the study in its entirety: Donors in the vaccine arm were drawn from COV1001, a multicentre, randomized, double-blind, placebo-controlled phase I-IIa trial testing Ad26.COV2.S in healthy adults. Dosing of Ad26.COV2.S was intramuscular, at either 5x10^10 or 1x10^11 viral particles, delivered as one shot or as two shots spaced 56 days apart. TCRbeta repertoire sequencing served as the tool for gauging how specific and how broad the SARS-CoV-2-reactive T cell receptors were following Ad26.COV2.S vaccination. The TCR-sequenced set comprised approximately 32 samples: approximately 19 Ad26.COV2.S vaccine recipients, 5 placebo recipients and 8 SARS-CoV-2 convalescent individuals. Trial participants were randomized into five groups of five: low-dose or high-dose Ad26.COV2.S given once or twice, or placebo on both occasions. Blinding of investigators to trial group allocation was maintained during experiments and outcome assessment. Study-wide conclusions, independent of this receptor: After vaccination, spike-specific CD8+ and CD4+ T cell responses were reported to show substantial breadth. Vaccine and placebo recipients had similar non-spike TCR breadth, a finding consistent with the vaccine containing only spike. Compared with placebo recipients, Ad26.COV2.S recipients showed higher spike-specific TCR breadth (P = 0.0014). The study was not powered to compare responses between vaccine doses or regimens. According to the authors, total T cell responses may have been underestimated by the TCR breadth and depth analyses.

Read against the paper, the sample's treatment or condition label means: 15 to 20 received Ad26.COV2.S at low or high dose, single or two shots; five or six received placebo; per-sample allocation not given. Repertoires of vaccine and placebo recipients were sequenced from samples collected on day 63 after the first injection. Between 29 July and 7 August 2020, Cohort 1b enrolled 25 adults aged 18-55 years at one site in Boston, USA. Ad26.COV2.S was a replication-incompetent adenovirus type 26 vector expressing a prefusion-stabilized SARS-CoV-2 spike protein from the original Wuhan strain. Reading the germline V gene gives CDR1 LGHNA and CDR2 YSLEER. The CDR3 goes from the cysteine to the phenylalanine over 14 residues. Just the 42-base CDR3 DNA is kept, in frame starting at base 1. Trimming removed 6 bases from V and 1 base from J, leaving 13 bases between the germline ends. TCRbeta CDR3 regions were sequenced with the immunoSEQ Assay. After extraction, genomic DNA underwent amplification by bias-controlled multiplex PCR, followed by high-throughput sequencing. In the authors' own workflow: To quantify the absolute abundance of every unique TCRbeta CDR3 region, sequences were collapsed and filtered. Usable DNA was measured by amplifying reference genes present in all nucleated cells, and TCRbeta template counts were normalized to that usable DNA to estimate T cell fraction. Repertoire TCRs were annotated as SARS-CoV-2-specific when V gene, CDR3 amino acid sequence and J gene were exactly matched to a known reactive TCR set. The reference SARS-CoV-2 TCR set was obtained from MIRA and was filtered for enrichment in COVID-19-positive ImmuneCODE repertoires, whereby public or cross-reactive TCRs were removed. Using the MIRA antigens, annotated TCRs were further analysed by specific ORF or by position within an ORF. Depth was the summed frequency of annotated unique rearrangements, while breadth was defined as annotated unique rearrangements over total unique productive rearrangements. Two-sided Wilcoxon rank-sum tests were used to compare TCR breadth between groups. Entries here come from immuneACCESS through TCRdb and include only in-frame sequences with V and J called. Some clones fail to appear in such tables; in the studies checked, an unresolved V gene covers under half of the shortfall, and the cause of the remainder is unknown. Clone size and the V and J calls come from that table; the DNA yielded D and trimming. The sample yields hundreds of thousands of clones; about 85% were counted once. About 6.4% of the sample comes from the top ten.

As to this clone: There is no known antigen for this receptor. No base quality values were provided; no much bigger clone lies one nucleotide off.

This receptor was taken from a person between 18 and 65 years old who received the Ad26.COV2.S COVID-19 vaccine or a placebo. Sequenced here: peripheral blood, sampled in a trial of Ad26.COV2.S vaccine versus placebo. Here the chain combines TRBV4-3 and TRBJ2-7; a tentative D call is TRBD1 (6 bases match). The CDR3 region reads CASSPGHRSYEQYF. The sequenced DNA: TGCGCCAGCAGTCCGGGACACCGGTCCTACGAGCAGTACTTC.